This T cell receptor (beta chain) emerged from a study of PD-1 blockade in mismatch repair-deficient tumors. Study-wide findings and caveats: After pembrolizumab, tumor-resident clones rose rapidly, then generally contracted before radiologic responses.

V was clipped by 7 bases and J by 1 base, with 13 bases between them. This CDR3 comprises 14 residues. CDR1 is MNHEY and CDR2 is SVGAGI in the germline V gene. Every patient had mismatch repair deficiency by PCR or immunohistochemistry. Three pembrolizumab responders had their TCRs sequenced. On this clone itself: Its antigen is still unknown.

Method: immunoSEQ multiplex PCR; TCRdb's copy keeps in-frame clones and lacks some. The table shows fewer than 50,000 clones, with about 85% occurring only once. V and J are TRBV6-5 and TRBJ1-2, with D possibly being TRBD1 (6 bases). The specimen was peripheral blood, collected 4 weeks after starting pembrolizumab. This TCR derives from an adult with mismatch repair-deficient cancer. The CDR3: CASNWGPFNYGYTF. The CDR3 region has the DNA TGTGCCAGCAATTGGGGGCCCTTTAACTATGGCTACACCTTC.